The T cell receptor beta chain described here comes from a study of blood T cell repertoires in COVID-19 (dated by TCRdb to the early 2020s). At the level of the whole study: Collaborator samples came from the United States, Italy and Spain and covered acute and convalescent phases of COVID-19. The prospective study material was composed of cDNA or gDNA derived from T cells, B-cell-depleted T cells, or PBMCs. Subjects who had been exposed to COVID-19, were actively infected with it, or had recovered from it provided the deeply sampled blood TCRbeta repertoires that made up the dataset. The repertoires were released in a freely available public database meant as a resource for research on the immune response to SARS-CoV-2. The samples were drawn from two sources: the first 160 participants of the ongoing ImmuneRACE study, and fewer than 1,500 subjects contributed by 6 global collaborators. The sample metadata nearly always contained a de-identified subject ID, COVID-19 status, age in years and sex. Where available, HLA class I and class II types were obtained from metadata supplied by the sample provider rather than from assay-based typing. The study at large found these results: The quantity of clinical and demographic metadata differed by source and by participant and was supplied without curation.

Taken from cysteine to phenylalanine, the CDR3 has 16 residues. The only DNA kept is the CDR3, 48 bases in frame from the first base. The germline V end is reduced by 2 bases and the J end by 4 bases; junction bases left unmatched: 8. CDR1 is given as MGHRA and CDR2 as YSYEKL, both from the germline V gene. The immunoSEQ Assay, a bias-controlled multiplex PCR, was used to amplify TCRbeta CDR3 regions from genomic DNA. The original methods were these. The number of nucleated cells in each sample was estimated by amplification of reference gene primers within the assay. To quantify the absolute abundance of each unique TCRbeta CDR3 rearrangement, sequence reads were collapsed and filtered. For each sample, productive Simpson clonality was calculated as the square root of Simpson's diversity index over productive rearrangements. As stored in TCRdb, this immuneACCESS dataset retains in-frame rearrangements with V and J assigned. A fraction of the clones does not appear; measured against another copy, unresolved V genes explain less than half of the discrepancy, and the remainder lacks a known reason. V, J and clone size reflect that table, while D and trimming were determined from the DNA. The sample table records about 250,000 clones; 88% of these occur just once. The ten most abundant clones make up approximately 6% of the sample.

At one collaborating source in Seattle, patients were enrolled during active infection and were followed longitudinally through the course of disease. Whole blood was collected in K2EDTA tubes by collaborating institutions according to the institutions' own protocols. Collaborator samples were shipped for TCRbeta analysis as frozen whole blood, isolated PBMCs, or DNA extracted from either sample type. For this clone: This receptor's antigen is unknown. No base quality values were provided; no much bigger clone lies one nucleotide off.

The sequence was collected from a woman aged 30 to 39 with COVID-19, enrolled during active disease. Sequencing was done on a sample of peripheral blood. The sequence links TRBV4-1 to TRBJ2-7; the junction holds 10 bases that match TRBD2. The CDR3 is CASSQLASLAGYEQYF. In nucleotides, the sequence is TGCGCCAGCAGCCAACTCGCTTCACTAGCGGGGTACGAGCAGTACTTC.